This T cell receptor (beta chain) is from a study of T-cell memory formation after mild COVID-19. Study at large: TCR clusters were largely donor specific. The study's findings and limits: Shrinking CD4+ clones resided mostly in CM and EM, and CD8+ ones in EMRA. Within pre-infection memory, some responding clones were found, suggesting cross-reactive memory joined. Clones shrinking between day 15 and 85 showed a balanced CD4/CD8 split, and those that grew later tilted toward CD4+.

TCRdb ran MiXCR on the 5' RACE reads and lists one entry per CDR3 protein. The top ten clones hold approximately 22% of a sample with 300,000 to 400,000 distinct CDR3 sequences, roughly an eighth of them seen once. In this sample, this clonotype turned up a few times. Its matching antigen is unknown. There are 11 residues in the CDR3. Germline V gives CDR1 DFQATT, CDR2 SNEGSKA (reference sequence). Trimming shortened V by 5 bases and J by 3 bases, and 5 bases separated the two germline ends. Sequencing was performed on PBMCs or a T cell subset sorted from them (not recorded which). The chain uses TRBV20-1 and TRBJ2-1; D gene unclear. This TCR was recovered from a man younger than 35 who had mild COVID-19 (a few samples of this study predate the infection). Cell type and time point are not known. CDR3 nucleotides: TGCAGTGCTTGGGGCTACAATGAGCAGTTCTTC. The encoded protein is CSAWGYNEQFF.